This section outlines one T cell receptor beta chain sequence together with its context. Its specificity is not known. CDR3 length: 17 amino acids. J gave up 4 bases and V 0 bases, and 8 bases lay outside the gene matches. Germline assignment: CDR1 LGHNA and CDR2 YNFKEQ. The sample originates from a study of T cell responses to AZD1222 COVID-19 vaccine. Method: immunoSEQ multiplex PCR; TCRdb's copy keeps in-frame clones and lacks some. The table shows more than 120,000 clones, with more than 70% occurring only once. Study results and limitations: Clonal diversity may have been underestimated, and the donors were mostly white British, with more females than males. Researchers took repertoire samples only after the peak T cell response had come.

The input for sequencing was peripheral blood, taken 28 days after the second AZD1222 dose. The receptor was isolated from an adult who received the AZD1222 COVID-19 vaccine. The rearrangement joins TRBV4-2 to TRBJ2-2; TRBD1 agrees at 7 bases. CDR3 DNA sequence: TGTGCCAGCAGCCAAGATTTGACAGGGCTGAGCACCGGGGAGCTGTTTTTT. Protein product: CASSQDLTGLSTGELFF.